The present T cell receptor beta chain was sequenced within a study of chemoradiotherapy in HPV16-positive cancers. Using immunoSEQ multiplex PCR, the repertoire was profiled, and TCRdb retains in-frame clones only, with some absent. The data hold approximately 30,000 clones, with 88% observed a single time. Study results and limitations: HPV-responsive T-cell expansion during chemoradiotherapy was linked to improved recurrence-free survival in HPV16-positive patients. During treatment, candidate HPV-specific clones and E7-related motifs expanded in tumor.

V dropped 5 bases and J dropped 5 bases, with 12 bases sitting between them. In germline, CDR1 is MNHEY, CDR2 SMNVEV (reference sequence). CDR3 length: 13 amino acids. Repeated repertoire sampling spanned the course of chemoradiotherapy. This clone appeared a few times. The antigen is undetermined. The sample consisted of blood, taken from a patient who underwent chemoradiotherapy. The V call is TRBV27, the J call TRBJ1-1; TRBD1 might be the D (6 bases). The source is a human donor with HPV-associated anogenital cancer. The CDR3 DNA reads as TGTGCCAGCAGTGCACAGGGTAGGACTGAAGCTTTCTTT. Its translation is CASSAQGRTEAFF.